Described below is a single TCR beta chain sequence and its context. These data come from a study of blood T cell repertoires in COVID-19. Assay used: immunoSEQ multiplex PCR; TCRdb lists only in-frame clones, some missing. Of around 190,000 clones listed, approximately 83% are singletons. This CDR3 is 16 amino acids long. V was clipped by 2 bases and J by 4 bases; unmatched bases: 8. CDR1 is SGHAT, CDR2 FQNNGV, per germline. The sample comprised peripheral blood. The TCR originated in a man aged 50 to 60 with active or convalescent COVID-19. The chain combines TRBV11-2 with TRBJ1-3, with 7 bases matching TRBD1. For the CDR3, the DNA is TGTGCCAGCAGCTTATACCTCGGGGACAGAGGAAACACCATATATTTT. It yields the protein CASSLYLGDRGNTIYF. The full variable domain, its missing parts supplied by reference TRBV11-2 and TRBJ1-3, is EAGVAQSPRYKIIEKRQSVAFWCNPISGHATLYWYQQILGQGPKLLIQFQNNGVVDDSQLPKDRFSAERLKGVDSTLKIQPAKLEDSAVYLCASSLYLGDRGNTIYFGEGSWLTVV.